This T cell receptor beta chain was profiled in a study of blood T cells in healthy people across ages. Study in general: About one barcoded beta molecule per two T cells came from capture by template switching.

Germline V gene lookup returns CDR1 SQVTM and CDR2 ANQGSEA. This CDR3 has 14 amino acids. V was clipped by 6 bases and J by 4 bases, with 13 bases between them. This clonotype was seen ten or more times. A J-beta primer mix and a sample-barcoded 5' primer were used in a second PCR of roughly 7 to 12 cycles. TCRdb used MiXCR to reprocess the 5' RACE reads, holding one entry per CDR3 protein. This table has approximately 1.5 million distinct CDR3 sequences, about 35% appearing once. The rearrangement uses TRBV29-1 and TRBJ2-6, with D maybe TRBD1 (6 bases). The sample taken for sequencing was blood. The TCR sequence derives from a woman aged 25 to 39 in good health. CDR3 DNA sequence: TGCAGCGTCCCCAGGGGCAACGGGGCCAACGTCCTGACTTTC. It codes for CSVPRGNGANVLTF.